The present TCR beta chain was sequenced within a study of early T cells in non-severe SARS-CoV-2 infection. Study information: The sequenced material was bulk RNA from unsorted whole blood, and its chains were unpaired. Study findings and constraints: VDJdb matching, biased toward anti-spike CD8 responses, missed private and CD4 specificities.

The library protocol tagged individual cDNA molecules with unique molecular identifiers. In TCRdb, the 5' RACE reads were re-called with MiXCR into one record per CDR3 protein. This sample has about 64,000 distinct CDR3 sequences, with over 10% found just once. A remark on this clonotype: The antigen is unknown.

This CDR3 is 15 amino acids long. J gave up 6 bases and V 4 bases, and 11 bases lay outside the gene matches. The germline V gene encodes CDR1 SGHAT and CDR2 FQNNGV. The sequencing here drew on whole blood, taken at baseline. The gene calls are TRBV11-2 and TRBJ1-1, with TRBD1 matching over 7 bases. This clonotype was sampled from an adult who was a healthcare worker with PCR-confirmed SARS-CoV-2 infection or an uninfected control (not recorded which). The CDR3, as DNA: TGTGCCAGCAGCTCTAACAGGGGCGCGGTGCCTGAAGCTTTCTTT. It yields the protein CASSSNRGAVPEAFF.